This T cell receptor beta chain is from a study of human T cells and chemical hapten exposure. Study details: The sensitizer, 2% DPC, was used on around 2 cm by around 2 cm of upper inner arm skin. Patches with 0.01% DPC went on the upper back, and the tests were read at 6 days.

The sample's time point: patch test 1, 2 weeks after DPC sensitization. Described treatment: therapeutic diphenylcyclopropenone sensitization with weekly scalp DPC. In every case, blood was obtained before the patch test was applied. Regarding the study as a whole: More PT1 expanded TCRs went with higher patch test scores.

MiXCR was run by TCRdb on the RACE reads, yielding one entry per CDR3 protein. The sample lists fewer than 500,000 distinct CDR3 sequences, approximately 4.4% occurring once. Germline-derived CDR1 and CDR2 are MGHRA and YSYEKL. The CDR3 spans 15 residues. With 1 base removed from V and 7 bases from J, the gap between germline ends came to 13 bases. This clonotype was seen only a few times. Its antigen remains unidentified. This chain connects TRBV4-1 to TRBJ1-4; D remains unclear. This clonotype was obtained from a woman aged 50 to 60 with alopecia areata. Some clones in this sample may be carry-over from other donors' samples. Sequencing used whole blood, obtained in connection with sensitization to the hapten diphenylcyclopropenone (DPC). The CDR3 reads CASSQVDYEGEKLFF. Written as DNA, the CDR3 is TGCGCCAGCAGCCAAGTTGACTACGAGGGTGAAAAACTGTTTTTT.